This T cell receptor (beta chain) was retrieved from a study of regulatory T cells in long-lasting Graves disease. Through Arm-PCR of CDR3 regions and iRepertoire HTBI primers, TCR beta libraries were built. TCRdb reprocessed the multiplex PCR reads via MiXCR and lists one record per CDR3 protein. The sample has about 430,000 distinct CDR3 sequences, approximately 15% seen once. The junction had 8 bases not matched to a gene; V was cut back by 5 bases and J by 3 bases. Germline V gives CDR1 SGHTA, CDR2 FQGNSA. This CDR3 is 15 amino acids long. At least ten counts were recorded for this clonotype. The sample's time point: newly diagnosed GD, antithyroid drugs for less than 3 months. With RNA extracted from PBMCs as input, the TCR library was made. The same sample was also used in a study of T cells in Graves' hyperthyroidism and ophthalmopathy. That work adds: Uncontrolled infection, other autoimmune disease, pregnancy or lactation barred patients from enrollment. With a median lead of 6.5 months before onset, the model predicted ophthalmopathy.

This chain joins TRBV7-2 and TRBJ2-7, with TRBD2 matching over 9 bases. The sequence came from a woman aged 40-49 years with Graves disease. The sample consisted of peripheral blood mononuclear cells (PBMCs), taken at new diagnosis, from a patient treated with antithyroid drugs. The CDR3 DNA follows: TGTGCCAGCAGCCTCTCCGCGGGAGGGGTCTACGAGCAGTACTTC. Protein: CASSLSAGGVYEQYF.